This TCR beta chain was profiled in a study of OX40 agonist ivuxolimab in advanced cancers. At the level of the study: Enrolled patients in dose escalation had cancers that were hepatocellular carcinoma, melanoma, renal cell or head and neck cancer. Eligibility rules accepted prior anti-PD-1, anti-PD-L1 or anti-CTLA-4 therapy, and roughly 40% had some. Partial response was recorded in three patients: one hepatocellular carcinoma and two cutaneous melanoma cases. General observations from the study: CD4+ and CD8+ T cells in blood underwent clonal expansion by week 6 at 0.1 to 3.0 mg/kg.

Worth noting for this clone: Its target is not known.

From germline, CDR1 is MNHNY and CDR2 SVGAGI (reference sequence). The V gene end was trimmed by 0 bases and the J gene end by 5 bases; junction bases not matched to a gene: 4. The CDR3 runs 16 residues. Sequenced by immunoSEQ multiplex PCR; TCRdb stores in-frame clones only, minus some. Altogether 71,000 or so clones are present, 70% to 90% being singletons, with the ten largest covering about 7.9%. The sequencing used CD4+ or CD8+ T cells sorted from blood, collected in a trial of the OX40 agonist ivuxolimab. This chain uses TRBV6-6 with TRBJ2-2; 9 bases map to TRBD1. This clonotype was obtained from an adult with an advanced solid tumor such as melanoma, head and neck, liver or kidney cancer. CDR3 sequence: CASSYSGQGGTGELFF. The CDR3 DNA reads as TGTGCCAGCAGTTACTCGGGACAGGGAGGGACCGGGGAGCTGTTTTTT.